The 30 T cell receptor beta chains below all came from one sample that was sequenced in a study of OX40 agonist ivuxolimab in advanced cancers. Here immunoSEQ multiplex PCR was the method, and the copy in TCRdb shows in-frame clones only, minus some. Of around 50,000 clones listed, nearly 90% are singletons. The material sequenced was CD4+ or CD8+ T cells sorted from blood, taken in a trial of the OX40 agonist ivuxolimab. The receptor source for this set is an adult with an advanced solid tumor such as melanoma, head and neck, liver or kidney cancer.

The V and J genes are TRBV5-6 and TRBJ2-5; D possibly corresponds to TRBD2 (5 bases). The germline V gene has CDR1 SGHDT and CDR2 YYEEEE. V dropped 2 bases and J dropped 1 base, with 15 bases sitting between them. This CDR3 contains 16 residues. The CDR3 is CASSLGSGSGQETQYF. As DNA, the CDR3 is TGTGCCAGCAGCTTAGGGTCGGGGTCAGGCCAAGAGACCCAGTACTTC.

This clone counts as medium-sized (0.01 to 0.1%). This chain uses TRBV6-1 with TRBJ2-3; tentatively, D is TRBD2 (5 bases). Trimming stripped 4 bases from V and 0 bases from J, with 14 bases between. This CDR3 has 16 residues. Germline loops: CDR1 MNHNS, CDR2 SASEGT. Here the CDR3 DNA reads TGTGCCAGCAGTGGCCCCCGAGGGCTCAGCACAGATACGCAGTATTTT. As protein: CASSGPRGLSTDTQYF.

The chain has TRBV13 and TRBJ2-3; TRBD2 matches at 15 bases. The CDR3 consists of 17 residues. V gave up 5 bases and J gave up 4 bases; unmatched junction bases: 7. CDR1 and CDR2 (germline): PRHDT, FYEKMQ (reference sequence). CDR3 nucleotide sequence: TGTGCCAGCAGCAACGGACTAGCGGGAGGGACACCAGATACGCAGTATTTT. This gives the protein CASSNGLAGGTPDTQYF.

The rearrangement links TRBV4-1 to TRBJ1-4; no definite D call. Per germline, CDR1 MGHRA and CDR2 YSYEKL. Deletions cut 4 bases from V and 7 bases from J, with 13 bases between. The CDR3 sequence is 14 residues long. The CDR3 DNA is TGCGCCAGCAGCCTCGAGCGGGGAGGTGAAAAACTGTTTTTT. Its translation: CASSLERGGEKLFF.

The chain links TRBV5-6 to TRBJ1-5; the D gene is possibly TRBD1 (6 bases). CDR1 and CDR2 from the germline V gene are SGHDT and YYEEEE. This CDR3 contains 16 residues. V was clipped by 4 bases and J by 0 bases, with 14 bases between them. The CDR3 loop is CASSPGGTDSNQPQHF. The CDR3 DNA is TGTGCCAGCAGCCCTGGGGGCACGGATAGCAATCAGCCCCAGCATTTT.

This chain connects TRBV5-4 to TRBJ1-5; D ambiguous. The V gene's germline CDR1 is SGHNT and CDR2 YYREEE (reference sequence). Trimming removed 0 bases at V and 6 bases at J, with 7 bases between. This CDR3 spans 13 amino acids. The CDR3 spells CASSLGPLQPQHF. CDR3 DNA sequence: TGTGCCAGCAGCTTGGGGCCCCTTCAGCCCCAGCATTTT.

This clone was counted once. V and J are TRBV28 and TRBJ2-1; the D is unclear. CDR1 and CDR2 from the germline V gene are MDHEN and SYDVKM. This CDR3 contains 16 residues. V lost 7 bases and J 0 bases, leaving 16 bases between the germline ends. As DNA, the CDR3 is TGTGCCAGCACTTATGTGATCGGCCGCTCCTACAATGAGCAGTTCTTC. As protein: CASTYVIGRSYNEQFF.

This chain links TRBV9 with TRBJ2-2; 8 bases align to TRBD2. Germline CDR1 is SGDLS and CDR2 is YYNGEE. V trimming: 4 bases; J trimming: 5 bases; junction bases outside the gene matches: 16. CDR3 length equals 18 residues. The CDR3 nucleotides are TGTGCCAGCAGCCCCGGGGGAGGTAGCGGGATTAAGACCGGGGAGCTGTTTTTT. Its translation: CASSPGGGSGIKTGELFF.

This chain links TRBV28 with TRBJ1-1, with D unclear. The germline CDR1 and CDR2 sequences are MDHEN and SYDVKM. V was cut by 2 bases and J by 0 bases, with 7 bases left in between. CDR3 length: 14 residues. The CDR3 DNA reads TGTGCCAGCAGTTTAAGAACCGTGAACACTGAAGCTTTCTTT. This gives the protein CASSLRTVNTEAFF.

The chain links TRBV14 to TRBJ2-5; 12 nucleotides line up with TRBD1. V dropped 5 bases and J dropped 5; count of bases not matched to a gene: 6. The CDR3 sequence is 15 residues long. Germline CDR1 SGHDN, CDR2 FVKESK. This CDR3 is CASSFGTGGWETQYF. CDR3 DNA sequence: TGTGCCAGCAGCTTCGGGACAGGGGGCTGGGAGACCCAGTACTTC.

The chain recombines TRBV6-1 with TRBJ2-7; D perhaps matches TRBD2 (6 bases). With 1 base removed from V and 4 bases from J, the gap between germline ends came to 14 bases. CDR3 length: 15 residues. Germline CDR1 is MNHNS and CDR2 is SASEGT. The CDR3 DNA reads TGTGCCAGCAGTGAAGAGGAGGGATTGGGGTACGAGCAGTACGTC. It is translated as CASSEEEGLGYEQYV.

CDR3 sequence: CAWNSRVMNTEAFF. The DNA of the CDR3 is TGTGCCTGGAACAGCAGGGTCATGAACACTGAAGCTTTCTTT. The rearrangement uses TRBV30 and TRBJ1-1; TRBD1 might be the D (5 bases). V lost 4 bases and J lost 0, with 12 bases in between. Germline CDR1 is GTSNPN and CDR2 is SVGIG (reference sequence). The CDR3 has 14 residues.

The V and J genes are TRBV11-2 and TRBJ2-3, with 7 bases aligning to TRBD1. CDR3 size: 13 residues. Losses at the gene ends were 6 bases for V and 4 bases for J; bases not matched to a gene: 4. Germline V gene data show CDR1 as SGHAT and CDR2 as FQNNGV. The CDR3 DNA is TGTGCCAGCAGGAACAGGGGTTCAGATACGCAGTATTTT. Translated, it gives CASRNRGSDTQYF. Supplemented by reference TRBV11-2 and TRBJ2-3, the full variable domain reads EAGVAQSPRYKIIEKRQSVAFWCNPISGHATLYWYQQILGQGPKLLIQFQNNGVVDDSQLPKDRFSAERLKGVDSTLKIQPAKLEDSAVYLCASRNRGSDTQYFGPGTRLTVL.

The rearrangement joins TRBV6-1 to TRBJ1-1; D call uncertain. CDR1 and CDR2 (germline): MNHNS, SASEGT. The CDR3 has 11 residues. Trimming cost V 3 bases and J 6 bases, with 5 bases left between them. The CDR3 loop reads CASSDNSEAFF. The CDR3 bases are TGTGCCAGCAGTGACAACTCTGAAGCTTTCTTT.

This clone was counted once. The J gene is TRBJ2-5, the V gene TRBV6-5; D is possibly TRBD2 (7 bases). CDR1 and CDR2 (germline): MNHEY, SVGAGI. V was shortened by 10 bases and J by 2 bases, with 14 bases between the two germline ends. There are 13 residues in the CDR3. The CDR3 region has the DNA TGTGCCACCAAAGGGGGGGTTCAAGAGACCCAGTACTTC. Protein: CATKGGVQETQYF.

The V call is TRBV7-9, the J call TRBJ1-2; TRBD1 matches 10 bases. CDR1 is SEHNR, CDR2 FQNEAQ, per germline (reference sequence). This CDR3 has 14 residues. V lost 5 bases, J lost 5 bases, and 5 bases stayed unmatched. The CDR3 reads CASSEWTGGYGYTF. The CDR3 DNA reads as TGTGCCAGCAGCGAATGGACAGGGGGGTATGGCTACACCTTC.

This clone showed up just once. The chain recombines TRBV19 with TRBJ1-2; 8 nucleotides line up with TRBD1. The CDR3 extends over 15 amino acids. Germline CDR1 is LNHDA and CDR2 is SQIVND (reference sequence). The junction had 7 bases not matched to a gene; V was cut back by 6 bases and J by 1 base. DNA of the CDR3: TGTGCCAGTAGACACGCGGACAGGGATAACTATGGCTACACCTTC. It codes for CASRHADRDNYGYTF.

The chain couples TRBV7-9 to TRBJ2-1; 11 nucleotides match TRBD2. V was clipped by 5 bases and J by 1 base; unmatched bases: 4. The CDR3 has 16 residues. Per the germline V gene, CDR1 is SEHNR and CDR2 is FQNEAQ (reference sequence). CDR3 bases: TGTGCCAGCAGCCCGAGACTAGCGGGGTCCTACAATGAGCAGTTCTTC. Its protein product is CASSPRLAGSYNEQFF.

The chain carries TRBV29-1 and TRBJ2-1, with 7 bases matching TRBD2. This CDR3 is 15 amino acids long. Trimming took 6 bases from V and 2 from J; bases not matched to a gene: 10. Per germline, CDR1 SQVTM and CDR2 ANQGSEA. This chain's CDR3 is CSVRKGLAAYNEQFF. Here the CDR3 DNA reads TGCAGCGTCCGGAAGGGCCTAGCGGCCTACAATGAGCAGTTCTTC.

V and J are TRBV27 and TRBJ2-1; D call uncertain. The CDR3 is made up of 13 amino acids. The V gene's germline CDR1 is MNHEY and CDR2 SMNVEV (reference sequence). The germline V and J ends were trimmed by 0 bases and 10 bases, with 10 bases remaining between them. The CDR3 DNA reads as TGTGCCAGCAGTTTATCGGCAGCCTTAGAGCAGTTCTTC. It is translated as CASSLSAALEQFF.

The J gene is TRBJ2-5, the V gene TRBV19; 13 bases are a match to TRBD2. The CDR3 runs 19 residues. Germline V gene data show CDR1 as LNHDA and CDR2 as SQIVND (reference sequence). Trimming took 4 bases from V and 4 from J; bases not matched to a gene: 15. In nucleotides, the CDR3 is TGTGCCAGTAGTACCCCTGTGGGGAGGACTAGCGGGAGAAGAGAGACCCAGTACTTC. Translation gives CASSTPVGRTSGRRETQYF.

This clone was recorded a few times. The chain links TRBV2 to TRBJ1-3; the D gene is possibly TRBD1 (6 bases). Trimming stripped 10 bases from V and 2 bases from J, with 12 bases between. This CDR3 comprises 13 residues. From germline, CDR1 is SNHLY and CDR2 FYNNEI. CDR3 amino acids: CAIGGLTGNTIYF. DNA for the CDR3: TGTGCCATTGGGGGGCTCACTGGAAACACCATATATTTT.

This clone has only one observation. The chain joins TRBV28 to TRBJ2-1, with TRBD2 identical over 7 bases. V trimming: 2 bases; J trimming: 0 bases; junction bases outside the gene matches: 1. The germline V gene encodes CDR1 MDHEN and CDR2 SYDVKM. The CDR3 runs to 15 residues. Here the CDR3 reads CASSLSGASYNEQFF. DNA for the CDR3: TGTGCCAGCAGTTTAAGCGGGGCCTCCTACAATGAGCAGTTCTTC.

The chain links TRBV28 to TRBJ1-2, with D perhaps matching TRBD1 (6 bases). This CDR3 is built from 13 residues. V lost 6 bases, J lost 6 bases, and 14 bases lay in between. CDR1 is MDHEN, CDR2 SYDVKM, per germline. As DNA, the CDR3 is TGTGCCAGCAGGGGGAGGACAGCCCATGGCTACACCTTC. It yields the protein CASRGRTAHGYTF.

The chain uses TRBV28 and TRBJ2-1; TRBD2 matches 8 bases. The CDR3 contains 17 residues. Germline CDR1 reads MDHEN; CDR2 reads SYDVKM. V gave up 5 bases and J gave up 3 bases; unmatched junction bases: 12. For the CDR3, the DNA is TGTGCCAGCAGTCCCCCCTCCGGGGGGGATCTCTACAATGAGCAGTTCTTC. Translated: CASSPPSGGDLYNEQFF.

This sequence joins TRBV7-6 and TRBJ2-7; D not certain. V lost 4 bases to trimming and J lost 3 bases, with 22 bases between them. The CDR3 totals 17 residues. CDR1 and CDR2 from the germline V gene are SGHVS and FNYEAQ. CDR3 coding DNA: TGTGCCAGCAGCTCCCCCAGGCTACCTCAAATCGGCTACGAGCAGTACGTC. Protein product: CASSSPRLPQIGYEQYV.

For the CDR3, the DNA is TGTGCCAGCAGTGAAGAAAACCCATCTTTGAACACTGAAGCTTTCTTT. Protein sequence: CASSEENPSLNTEAFF. The genes are TRBV2 and TRBJ1-1; D unresolved. CDR3 length: 16 residues. The germline V and J ends were trimmed by 1 base and 0 bases, with 12 bases remaining between them. CDR1 is SNHLY, CDR2 FYNNEI, per germline.

This clone was seen just once. J is TRBJ2-1 and V is TRBV9; 9 positions match TRBD1. Germline assignment: CDR1 SGDLS and CDR2 YYNGEE. V shed 4 bases and J 2 bases; nucleotides not matched to a gene: 4. The CDR3 is 15 amino acids. The CDR3 protein is CASSFTGGAYNEQFF. CDR3 nucleotide sequence: TGTGCCAGCAGCTTCACAGGGGGCGCCTACAATGAGCAGTTCTTC.

The chain combines TRBV5-5 with TRBJ1-3, with D possibly matching TRBD1 (6 bases). Trimming stripped 1 base from V and 3 bases from J, with 8 bases between. Germline CDR1 is SGHKS and CDR2 is YYEKEE (reference sequence). The CDR3 is 14 residues long. The CDR3 DNA reads TGTGCCAGCAGCTTGAGCAGGGGTGGAAACACCATATATTTT. Protein sequence: CASSLSRGGNTIYF. Full variable domain (rest looked up from reference TRBV5-5 and TRBJ1-3): DAGVTQSPTHLIKTRGQQVTLRCSPISGHKSVSWYQQVLGQGPQFIFQYYEKEERGRGNFPDRFSARQFPNYSSELNVNALLLGDSALYLCASSLSRGGNTIYFGEGSWLTVV.

This sequence joins TRBV28 and TRBJ2-3; D may correspond to TRBD1 or TRBD2 (5 bases each). There are 14 residues in the CDR3. Germline V lookup: CDR1 MDHEN, CDR2 SYDVKM. V was shortened by 6 bases and J by 5 bases, with 15 bases between the two germline ends. The CDR3 region is CASRPGTPRDTQYF. In nucleotides, the CDR3 is TGTGCCAGCAGACCCGGGACCCCGCGAGATACGCAGTATTTT.